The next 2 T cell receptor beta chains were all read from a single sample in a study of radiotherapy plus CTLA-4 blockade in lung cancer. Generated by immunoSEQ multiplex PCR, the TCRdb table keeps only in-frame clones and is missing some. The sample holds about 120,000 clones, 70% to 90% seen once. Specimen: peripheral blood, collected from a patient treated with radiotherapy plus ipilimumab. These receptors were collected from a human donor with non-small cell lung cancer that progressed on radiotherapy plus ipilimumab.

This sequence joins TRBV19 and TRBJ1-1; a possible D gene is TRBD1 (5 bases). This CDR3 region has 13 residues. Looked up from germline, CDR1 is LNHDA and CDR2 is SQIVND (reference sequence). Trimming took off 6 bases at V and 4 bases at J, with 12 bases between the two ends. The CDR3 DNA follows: TGTGCCAGTAGGGACCTGGGGGGCACTGAAGCTTTCTTT. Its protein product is CASRDLGGTEAFF.

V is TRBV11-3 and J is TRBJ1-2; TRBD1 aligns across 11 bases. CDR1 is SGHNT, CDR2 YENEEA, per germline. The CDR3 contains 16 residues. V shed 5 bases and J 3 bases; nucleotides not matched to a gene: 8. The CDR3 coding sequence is TGTGCCAGCAGCCCCGGGGGACAGGGGGGTGACTATGGCTACACCTTC. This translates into CASSPGGQGGDYGYTF.